Each of the 9 T cell receptor beta chains below was sequenced from the same sample in a study of CD8 T cells in Susac syndrome. Random hexamers were used to reverse transcribe an amount of roughly 0.45 to 1 ug RNA. TCRdb re-derived calls from the immunoSEQ multiplex PCR reads in MiXCR, one entry per CDR3 protein. The sample holds some 96,000 distinct CDR3 sequences, roughly 94% seen once. The specimen sequenced was CD4+ T cells from PBMCs. Source of these receptors: a human donor with Susac syndrome.

This sequence joins TRBV29-1 and TRBJ1-1; D remains unclear. V was cut by 3 bases and J by 2 bases, with 10 bases left in between. Germline V gene data show CDR1 as SQVTM and CDR2 as ANQGSEA. The CDR3 length is 13 residues. CDR3 sequence: CSVEVKPNTEAFF. In nucleotides, the CDR3 is TGCAGCGTTGAGGTAAAACCTAACACTGAAGCTTTCTTT.

The rearrangement links TRBV9 to TRBJ2-5; D gene unclear. V was shortened by 2 bases and J by 1 base, with 6 bases between the two germline ends. The CDR3 spans 13 residues. The germline CDR1 and CDR2 sequences are SGDLS and YYNGEE. For the CDR3, the DNA is TGTGCCAGCAGCGTCAACAGCCAAGAGACCCAGTACTTC. As protein: CASSVNSQETQYF.

The V call is TRBV5-1, the J call TRBJ2-3, with a weak D call TRBD1 (6 bases). This CDR3 comprises 15 residues. Germline CDR1 is SGHRS and CDR2 is YFSETQ. V gave up 0 bases and J gave up 5 bases, with 13 bases separating them. As DNA, the CDR3 is TGCGCCAGCAGCTTGGAAAACAGGGTGGTAGATACGCAGTATTTT. Translating gives CASSLENRVVDTQYF.

The chain joins TRBV30 to TRBJ2-7, with 7 bases fitting TRBD1. Germline-derived CDR1 and CDR2 are GTSNPN and SVGIG (reference sequence). Trimming removed 0 bases from V and 0 bases from J; junction bases left unmatched: 5. The CDR3 covers 15 residues. CDR3 nucleotides: TGTGCCTGGAGTGTAAGGCAGGGGGTCTCCTACGAGCAGTACTTC. Its translation: CAWSVRQGVSYEQYF.

V and J are TRBV30 and TRBJ2-5, with a tentative D call TRBD2 (6 bases). Trimming cost V 3 bases and J 2 bases, with 10 bases left between them. Germline V lookup: CDR1 GTSNPN, CDR2 SVGIG (reference sequence). This CDR3 region has 13 residues. DNA of the CDR3: TGTGCCTGGAGCGCGGGACTTCAAGAGACCCAGTACTTC. It codes for CAWSAGLQETQYF.

This clonotype was picked up one time. The chain recombines TRBV9 with TRBJ2-2; 7 nucleotides line up with TRBD2. CDR3 size: 16 residues. Germline CDR1 is SGDLS and CDR2 is YYNGEE. With V trimmed by 0 bases and J by 6 bases, 8 bases remained unmatched. The CDR3 protein is CASSVAQMGGAGELFF. In DNA, the CDR3 is TGTGCCAGCAGCGTAGCTCAAATGGGGGGGGCCGGGGAGCTGTTTTTT. Together with reference TRBV9 and TRBJ2-2, the CDR3 gives the full variable domain: DSGVTQTPKHLITATGQRVTLRCSPRSGDLSVYWYQQSLDQGLQFLIQYYNGEERAKGNILERFSAQQFPDLHSELNLSSLELGDSALYFCASSVAQMGGAGELFFGEGSRLTVL.

The rearrangement joins TRBV7-3 to TRBJ2-7; 9 nucleotides agree with TRBD1. This CDR3 spans 15 amino acids. V lost 5 bases and J lost 4; bases outside the gene matches: 9. Germline values: CDR1 SGHTA, CDR2 FQGTGA. The CDR3 nucleotides read TGTGCCAGCAGCCGTATGACAGGGGGGGGGTACGAGCAGTACTTC. This sequence encodes CASSRMTGGGYEQYF.

The rearrangement joins TRBV12-3 or TRBV12-4 to TRBJ2-1; maybe TRBD1 (6 bases). The CDR3 is 12 residues long. V was trimmed by 7 bases and J by 9 bases, leaving 13 bases between them. This chain's CDR3 is CASISAGAEQFF. CDR3 nucleotides: TGTGCCAGCATCTCGGCAGGGGCTGAGCAGTTCTTC.

J is TRBJ1-1 and V is TRBV9; 12 bases match TRBD1. The CDR3 loop spans 16 amino acids. V lost 3 bases to trimming and J lost 4 bases; unmatched junction nucleotides: 7. The germline V gene has CDR1 SGDLS and CDR2 YYNGEE. In DNA form, the CDR3 reads TGTGCCAGCAGCGAGGGACAGGGGGCGAGGGGCACTGAAGCTTTCTTT. Protein: CASSEGQGARGTEAFF.